The 27 T cell receptor beta chains presented below share a single source sample, sequenced in a study of control samples from healthy donors and cancer patients. Generated by immunoSEQ multiplex PCR, the TCRdb table keeps only in-frame clones and is missing some. This repertoire shows 170,000 or so clones, approximately 92% found once; its top ten account for more than 1.3%. Specimen: blood. The receptors shown here come from a man aged 25 to 40 in good health.

The rearrangement uses TRBV27 and TRBJ2-1; 12 bases map to TRBD2. Germline V gene data show CDR1 as MNHEY and CDR2 as SMNVEV (reference sequence). J gave up 7 bases and V 0 bases, and 4 bases lay outside the gene matches. This CDR3 has 16 amino acids. This chain's CDR3 is CASSLSLAGGSNEQFF. The CDR3 coding sequence is TGTGCCAGCAGTTTATCACTAGCGGGGGGTTCGAATGAGCAGTTCTTC.

The rearrangement joins TRBV10-2 to TRBJ2-3, with 7 bases fitting TRBD2. V shed 7 bases, J shed 5 bases, and the junction held 12 bases outside the gene matches. Germline V gene data show CDR1 as WSHSY and CDR2 as SAAADI. The CDR3 consists of 15 residues. CDR3 nucleotide sequence: TGCGCCAGCATGCTCTGGAGCGGGGATTTAGATACGCAGTATTTT. Amino acid sequence: CASMLWSGDLDTQYF.

This clone was seen a few times. The chain's CDR3 is CAIQDGELFF. CDR3 coding DNA: TGTGCCATCCAGGACGGGGAGCTGTTTTTT. The genes are TRBV10-3 and TRBJ2-2, with D unclear. V lost 8 bases and J 7 bases, leaving 5 bases between the germline ends. Germline V gene sequence: CDR1 ENHRY, CDR2 SYGVKD. This CDR3 comprises 10 residues.

The chain uses TRBV5-6 and TRBJ2-7; tentative D call: TRBD1 (6 bases). With 3 bases removed from V and 2 bases from J, the gap between germline ends came to 24 bases. Germline CDR1 SGHDT, CDR2 YYEEEE. The CDR3 has 18 residues. The DNA of the CDR3 is TGTGCCAGCAGCTCCACCAAGGACAGCGCATACTCTACCTACGAGCAGTACTTC. Its protein product is CASSSTKDSAYSTYEQYF.

V is TRBV19 and J is TRBJ1-5; TRBD1 aligns across 9 bases. The CDR3 sequence is 16 residues long. The germline gives CDR1 LNHDA, CDR2 SQIVND (reference sequence). The trim removed 7 bases at V and 7 bases at J, leaving 14 bases unmatched. Here the CDR3 reads CASTMSRDRVAQPQHF. CDR3 coding DNA: TGTGCCAGTACCATGTCCCGGGACAGGGTCGCCCAGCCCCAGCATTTT.

The chain links TRBV5-1 to TRBJ1-1; D not resolved. V was cut by 4 bases and J by 4 bases, with 14 bases left in between. The CDR3 loop spans 14 amino acids. Germline CDR1 and CDR2: SGHRS and YFSETQ. The CDR3, as DNA: TGCGCCAGCAGCCCGGTGGGCGTAGGCACTGAAGCTTTCTTT. Translating gives CASSPVGVGTEAFF.

This clone was seen a handful of times. J is TRBJ2-1 and V is TRBV29-1; no firm D call. This CDR3 has 16 amino acids. Per the germline V gene, CDR1 is SQVTM and CDR2 is ANQGSEA. V lost 4 bases to trimming and J lost 5 bases, with 21 bases between them. In DNA, the CDR3 is TGCAGCGTTGTCTTTTACGGCGGAACCGCCGACAATGAGCAGTTCTTC. It yields the protein CSVVFYGGTADNEQFF.

This clone occurred once. The chain recombines TRBV12-3 or TRBV12-4 with TRBJ1-1; D gene unclear. Trimming stripped 2 bases from V and 2 bases from J, with 6 bases between. The CDR3 sequence is 13 residues long. CDR3: CASSLSENTEAFF. The CDR3 DNA is TGTGCCAGCAGTTTATCGGAAAACACTGAAGCTTTCTTT.

The rearrangement links TRBV11-1 to TRBJ1-1; 7 bases are shared with TRBD1. In germline, CDR1 is SGHAT, CDR2 FQDESV (reference sequence). The CDR3 contains 16 residues. V gave up 6 bases and J gave up 5 bases; unmatched junction bases: 15. CDR3 nucleotides: TGTGCCAGCAGGCCCGCTGGACAGGCGCCGAGGACTGAAGCTTTCTTT. Translation gives CASRPAGQAPRTEAFF.

The rearrangement joins TRBV29-1 to TRBJ2-1; TRBD2 matches at 9 bases. Germline trimming cut 2 bases from V and 3 bases from J; bases unmatched to any gene: 5. CDR1 is SQVTM and CDR2 is ANQGSEA in the germline V gene. The CDR3 runs 15 residues. CDR3 nucleotide sequence: TGCAGCGTTGAAATGGGCGGGAGGGTCTACAATGAGCAGTTCTTC. Its protein is CSVEMGGRVYNEQFF.

The chain carries TRBV18 and TRBJ1-4; D is ambiguous. The germline gives CDR1 KGHSH, CDR2 LQKENI. The CDR3 spans 13 residues. The V end was cut by 8 bases, the J end by 4 bases, with 11 bases between. In DNA, the CDR3 is TGTGCCAGCAGGGTCCCGGGTAATGAAAAACTGTTTTTT. Its translation is CASRVPGNEKLFF. Full variable domain (remainder filled in from reference TRBV18 and TRBJ1-4): NAGVMQNPRHLVRRRGQEARLRCSPMKGHSHVYWYRQLPEEGLKFMVYLQKENIIDESGMPKERFSAEFPKEGPSILRIQQVVRGDSAAYFCASRVPGNEKLFFGSGTQLSVL.

CDR3 amino acids: CASSVDLNTEAFF. In nucleotides, the CDR3 is TGTGCCAGCAGCGTCGACCTGAACACTGAAGCTTTCTTT. The rearrangement joins TRBV13 to TRBJ1-1, with D unresolved. CDR1 is PRHDT and CDR2 is FYEKMQ in the germline V gene (reference sequence). V lost 5 bases, J lost 0 bases, and 7 bases lay in between. This CDR3 has 13 residues.

The V gene is TRBV6-5, the J gene TRBJ2-1; D is perhaps TRBD1 (5 bases). V dropped 10 bases and J dropped 3 bases, with 13 bases sitting between them. The CDR3 spans 13 residues. Germline loops: CDR1 MNHEY, CDR2 SVGAGI. This CDR3 reads CATLKGLYNEQFF. CDR3 coding DNA: TGTGCCACTCTAAAGGGGCTCTACAATGAGCAGTTCTTC.

As DNA, the CDR3 is TGTGCCACCAGTGATTCCCAGGGGGCGGGAGGGCCTTACAATGAGCAGTTCTTC. Amino acid sequence: CATSDSQGAGGPYNEQFF. This chain links TRBV24-1 with TRBJ2-1, with a possible D match to TRBD2 (9 bases). Germline V gives CDR1 KGHDR, CDR2 SFDVKD. The CDR3 is 18 residues long. The ends were cut back, 2 bases at V and 4 bases at J, with 20 bases in the middle.

The V call is TRBV6-5, the J call TRBJ2-3; D gene uncertain. Germline CDR1 reads MNHEY; CDR2 reads SVGAGI. This CDR3 spans 13 amino acids. With 11 bases removed from V and 2 bases from J, the gap between germline ends came to 14 bases. This CDR3 reads CACFSPDTDTQYF. In nucleotides, the CDR3 is TGTGCCTGCTTTTCCCCGGACACAGATACGCAGTATTTT.

V gene TRBV27 combines with J gene TRBJ2-3; tentative D call: TRBD1 (5 bases). This CDR3 region has 18 residues. The V end lost 2 bases, the J end lost 2 bases, and 20 bases lay between the germline ends. Per the germline V gene, CDR1 is MNHEY and CDR2 is SMNVEV (reference sequence). CDR3 DNA sequence: TGTGCCAGCAGTTTAGGTTGGTTGGCAGGGAAGAACACAGATACGCAGTATTTT. Its translation is CASSLGWLAGKNTDTQYF.

This chain connects TRBV27 to TRBJ2-7; the D gene is possibly TRBD2 (5 bases). The CDR3 contains 12 residues. V lost 7 bases to trimming and J lost 5 bases, with 12 bases between them. Germline V gene sequence: CDR1 MNHEY, CDR2 SMNVEV (reference sequence). Written as DNA, the CDR3 is TGTGCCAGCAAAGGGAGTACCCACGAGCAGTACTTC. Its translation: CASKGSTHEQYF.

This clone was seen only once. This rearrangement joins TRBV5-6 to TRBJ2-7, with TRBD1 matching over 8 bases. The J segment lost 2 bases and the V segment lost 4 bases, leaving 2 bases of the junction unmatched. Germline CDR1 SGHDT, CDR2 YYEEEE. This CDR3 contains 13 residues. CDR3 sequence (DNA): TGTGCCAGCAGCCGACAGGGGCCCTACGAGCAGTACTTC. Its translation: CASSRQGPYEQYF.

The chain combines TRBV18 with TRBJ1-4; no definite D call. This CDR3 is built from 16 residues. The germline CDR1 and CDR2 sequences are KGHSH and LQKENI. V lost 1 base, J lost 4 bases, and 13 bases lay in between. The CDR3 region has the DNA TGTGCCAGCTCACCACTACCGCTACAGATTAATGAAAAACTGTTTTTT. It translates to CASSPLPLQINEKLFF.

The rearrangement links TRBV20-1 to TRBJ1-1; D might be TRBD1 (5 bases). This CDR3 comprises 15 residues. CDR1 and CDR2 from the germline V gene are DFQATT and SNEGSKA (reference sequence). Trimming shortened V by 3 bases and J by 0 bases, and 14 bases separated the two germline ends. The CDR3 protein is CSASGDRLMNTEAFF. Here the CDR3 DNA reads TGCAGTGCTAGTGGAGACAGATTGATGAACACTGAAGCTTTCTTT.

This clone was observed a single time. The chain has TRBV25-1 and TRBJ1-3; a weak D match, TRBD1 (5 bases). This CDR3 has 14 residues. Germline V gives CDR1 MGHDK, CDR2 SYGVNS. V lost 6 bases and J lost 7, with 16 bases in between. CDR3 sequence: CASRLSGGRNTIYF. Written as DNA, the CDR3 is TGTGCCAGCAGGCTATCGGGGGGACGGAACACCATATATTTT.

The rearrangement uses TRBV28 and TRBJ1-1; no clear D. The length of the CDR3 is 11 residues. The germline V gene encodes CDR1 MDHEN and CDR2 SYDVKM. The V end was cut by 2 bases, the J end by 7 bases, with 5 bases between. CDR3 DNA: TGTGCCAGCAGTTTAGCCCTTGAAGCTTTCTTT. Encoded protein: CASSLALEAFF.

CDR3 coding DNA: TGCGCCAGCAGTGAGTCTAGCGGGGGGGCATTTGAGCAGTTCTTC. Its protein is CASSESSGGAFEQFF. The rearrangement joins TRBV10-1 to TRBJ2-1; 11 bases fit TRBD2. Germline V gene data show CDR1 as WNHNN and CDR2 as SYGVQD (reference sequence). The CDR3 is made up of 15 amino acids. Trimming took 0 bases from V and 9 from J; bases not matched to a gene: 4.

This chain's CDR3 is CASSPERGRTETQYF. The CDR3 DNA sequence: TGCGCCAGCAGCCCCGAGAGGGGGCGTACAGAGACCCAGTACTTC. This sequence joins TRBV10-1 and TRBJ2-5; 7 positions agree with TRBD1. Looked up from germline, CDR1 is WNHNN and CDR2 is SYGVQD (reference sequence). This CDR3 has 15 amino acids. Losses at the gene ends were 6 bases for V and 4 bases for J; bases not matched to a gene: 11.

V usage is TRBV10-1 and J usage is TRBJ2-2; D is unresolved. V shed 0 bases and J shed 0 bases, with 5 bases lying between them. Germline assignment: CDR1 WNHNN and CDR2 SYGVQD (reference sequence). This CDR3 region has 15 residues. The CDR3 DNA sequence: TGCGCCAGCAGTGAGTCCATCGCGAACACCGGGGAGCTGTTTTTT. Translation: CASSESIANTGELFF.

The V and J genes are TRBV10-2 and TRBJ1-6, with a weak D call TRBD1 (5 bases). The CDR3 sequence is 14 residues long. The germline CDR1 and CDR2 sequences are WSHSY and SAAADI. V was clipped by 7 bases and J by 8 bases, with 15 bases between them. CDR3 sequence reads: CASNNQGGDSPLHF. For the CDR3, the DNA is TGCGCCAGCAACAACCAGGGTGGGGATTCACCCCTCCACTTT.

The chain links TRBV5-6 to TRBJ1-4; 7 bases are shared with TRBD1. The CDR3 has 14 residues. V shed 0 bases, J shed 8 bases, and the junction held 4 bases outside the gene matches. CDR1 is SGHDT, CDR2 YYEEEE, per germline. The CDR3 loop is CASSLEGAEEKLFF. CDR3 nucleotide sequence: TGTGCCAGCAGCTTGGAGGGGGCGGAGGAAAAACTGTTTTTT. The full variable domain, its missing parts supplied by reference TRBV5-6 and TRBJ1-4, is DAGVTQSPTHLIKTRGQQVTLRCSPKSGHDTVSWYQQALGQGPQFIFQYYEEEERQRGNFPDRFSGHQFPNYSSELNVNALLLGDSALYLCASSLEGAEEKLFFGSGTQLSVL.